These 23 T cell receptor beta chains were sequenced from one sample in a study of blood T cell repertoires in COVID-19. Method: immunoSEQ multiplex PCR; TCRdb's copy keeps in-frame clones and lacks some. The table shows 200,000 to 250,000 clones, with roughly nine tenths occurring only once. Sequencing was performed on peripheral blood. The receptor source for this set is a man aged 55 to 70 with acute or convalescent COVID-19.

The CDR3 spells CAWSSGGRETQYF. The CDR3, as DNA: TGTGCCTGGAGTAGCGGGGGGCGGGAGACCCAGTACTTC. This rearrangement joins TRBV30 to TRBJ2-5; TRBD2 matches at 9 bases. The CDR3 length is 13 residues. V lost 2 bases and J lost 5; bases outside the gene matches: 3. The germline V gene has CDR1 GTSNPN and CDR2 SVGIG (reference sequence).

This chain uses TRBV28 with TRBJ2-7, with 8 positions matching TRBD1. The CDR3 has 15 amino acids. The J segment lost 2 bases and the V segment lost 6 bases, leaving 9 bases of the junction unmatched. Germline lookup yields CDR1 MDHEN and CDR2 SYDVKM. CDR3 residues: CASRGTGLGAYEQYF. The CDR3 region has the DNA TGTGCCAGCAGGGGGACAGGTCTGGGGGCCTACGAGCAGTACTTC.

This clone was detected only a few times. The rearrangement joins TRBV14 to TRBJ1-1; D gene uncertain. V lost 3 bases to trimming and J lost 0 bases, with 8 bases between them. The CDR3 spans 14 residues. The V gene's germline CDR1 is SGHDN and CDR2 FVKESK. This CDR3 is CASSHALMNTEAFF. As DNA, the CDR3 is TGTGCCAGCAGCCACGCGTTAATGAACACTGAAGCTTTCTTT.

J is TRBJ1-1 and V is TRBV6-2 or TRBV6-3; D might be TRBD1 (6 bases). This CDR3 comprises 15 residues. V was cut by 6 bases and J by 0 bases, with 14 bases left in between. Germline CDR1 reads MNHEY; CDR2 reads SVGEGT. CDR3 sequence: CASSFRGLLNTEAFF. The CDR3 region has the DNA TGTGCCAGCAGCTTCAGGGGTCTCCTGAACACTGAAGCTTTCTTT.

Many counts were recorded for this clone. The chain recombines TRBV7-9 with TRBJ1-1, with D maybe TRBD1 (6 bases). V was cut by 5 bases and J by 1 base, with 11 bases left in between. Germline V CDR1 and CDR2: SEHNR, FQNEAQ (reference sequence). This CDR3 is built from 14 residues. CDR3 sequence reads: CASSDGTWNTEAFF. The CDR3 bases are TGTGCCAGCAGCGACGGGACATGGAACACTGAAGCTTTCTTT.

This clone was detected a few times. The chain employs TRBV19 and TRBJ1-2; 9 nucleotides align to TRBD1. Per the germline V gene, CDR1 is LNHDA and CDR2 is SQIVND (reference sequence). V shed 5 bases, J shed 4 bases, and the junction held 5 bases outside the gene matches. The CDR3 covers 14 residues. The DNA for the CDR3 is TGTGCCAGTAGTGCCGGACAGGGGCTCTATGGCTACACCTTC. It translates to CASSAGQGLYGYTF. The whole variable domain, remainder taken from reference TRBV19 and TRBJ1-2, is DGGITQSPKYLFRKEGQNVTLSCEQNLNHDAMYWYRQDPGQGLRLIYYSQIVNDFQKGDIAEGYSVSREKKESFPLTVTSAQKNPTAFYLCASSAGQGLYGYTFGSGTRLTVV.

As concerns this clone: This sample includes further DNA sequences coding for the same CDR3. This chain joins TRBV30 and TRBJ1-4, with D possibly matching TRBD1 (6 bases). V dropped 0 bases and J dropped 0 bases, with 8 bases sitting between them. CDR1 is GTSNPN and CDR2 is SVGIG in the germline V gene (reference sequence). This CDR3 has 15 amino acids. Here the CDR3 reads CAWSVSGATNEKLFF. The DNA of the CDR3 is TGTGCCTGGAGTGTATCAGGGGCAACTAATGAAAAACTGTTTTTT.

The chain employs TRBV5-6 and TRBJ1-2, with a weak D call TRBD1 (6 bases). Germline-derived CDR1 and CDR2 are SGHDT and YYEEEE. The CDR3 runs 15 residues. Trimming took off 1 base at V and 4 bases at J, with 14 bases between the two ends. The CDR3, as DNA: TGTGCCAGCAGCTTGCTCGAGGGGGGGGCCTATGGCTACACCTTC. It yields the protein CASSLLEGGAYGYTF.

DNA of the CDR3: TGTGCCTGGAGTCCGGGACAGGGGATCCCCGGGGAGCTGTTTTTT. It is translated as CAWSPGQGIPGELFF. The chain employs TRBV30 and TRBJ2-2; 10 nucleotides line up with TRBD1. Germline V gives CDR1 GTSNPN, CDR2 SVGIG (reference sequence). The CDR3 covers 15 residues. Trimming removed 2 bases from V and 6 bases from J; junction bases left unmatched: 6. Filled out from reference TRBV30 and TRBJ2-2, the complete variable domain reads SQTIHQWPATLVQPVGSPLSLECTVEGTSNPNLYWYRQAAGRGLQLLFYSVGIGQISSEVPQNLSASRPQDRQFILSSKKLLLSDSGFYLCAWSPGQGIPGELFFGEGSRLTVL.

V is TRBV29-1 and J is TRBJ1-1; D gene ambiguous. The germline V and J ends were trimmed by 7 bases and 0 bases, with 18 bases remaining between them. CDR1 and CDR2 from the germline V gene are SQVTM and ANQGSEA. The CDR3 has 15 amino acids. CDR3 DNA: TGCAGCGCCAATTTATTAACAGAAATGAACACTGAAGCTTTCTTT. Protein: CSANLLTEMNTEAFF.

The chain is built from TRBV5-5 and TRBJ2-7; 11 nucleotides match TRBD1. The germline V gene encodes CDR1 SGHKS and CDR2 YYEKEE (reference sequence). The CDR3 has 16 residues. Trimming cost V 1 base and J 2 bases; bases outside gene matches: 5. The CDR3 DNA is TGTGCCAGCAGCTTGTCTTGGGACAGGGGGACCTACGAGCAGTACTTC. Its protein product is CASSLSWDRGTYEQYF. Full variable domain (outside the CDR3, taken from reference TRBV5-5 and TRBJ2-7): DAGVTQSPTHLIKTRGQQVTLRCSPISGHKSVSWYQQVLGQGPQFIFQYYEKEERGRGNFPDRFSARQFPNYSSELNVNALLLGDSALYLCASSLSWDRGTYEQYFGPGTRLTVT.

This clone was detected only once. The chain couples TRBV18 to TRBJ1-5; maybe TRBD1 (5 bases). CDR1 is KGHSH and CDR2 is LQKENI in the germline V gene. V was clipped by 3 bases and J by 4 bases, with 10 bases between them. There are 14 residues in the CDR3. The CDR3 is CASSPAGFNQPQHF. CDR3 in DNA: TGTGCCAGCTCACCCGCAGGGTTTAATCAGCCCCAGCATTTT.

The rearrangement joins TRBV6-5 to TRBJ1-1, with D hard to call. Germline assignment: CDR1 MNHEY and CDR2 SVGAGI. The V end lost 2 bases, the J end lost 14 bases, and 9 bases lay between the germline ends. This CDR3 has 10 residues. CDR3 in amino acids: CASSYPPAFF. Written as DNA, the CDR3 is TGTGCCAGCAGTTACCCGCCCGCGTTCTTT.

The rearrangement joins TRBV2 to TRBJ2-7; 7 bases align to TRBD2. This CDR3 is built from 14 residues. Trimming cost V 5 bases and J 3 bases; bases outside gene matches: 7. Germline V lookup: CDR1 SNHLY, CDR2 FYNNEI. CDR3 coding DNA: TGTGCCAGCAGTTCGACACGCGGGGGCTACGAGCAGTACTTC. Translating it yields CASSSTRGGYEQYF.

This chain connects TRBV7-2 to TRBJ2-7, with D tentatively TRBD2 (7 bases). Deletions cut 6 bases from V and 2 bases from J, with 17 bases between. CDR3 length equals 15 residues. Germline assignment: CDR1 SGHTA and CDR2 FQGNSA. The chain's CDR3 is CASRASGWGPYEQYF. CDR3 nucleotide sequence: TGTGCCAGCAGGGCTAGCGGATGGGGGCCCTACGAGCAGTACTTC. Full variable domain (missing parts from reference TRBV7-2 and TRBJ2-7): GAGVSQSPSNKVTEKGKDVELRCDPISGHTALYWYRQSLGQGLEFLIYFQGNSAPDKSGLPSDRFSAERTGGSVSTLTIQRTQQEDSAVYLCASRASGWGPYEQYFGPGTRLTVT.

The CDR3 loop is CASSSREEGYTF. In DNA, the CDR3 is TGTGCCAGCAGCTCCAGGGAGGAGGGCTACACCTTC. This chain connects TRBV7-9 to TRBJ1-2; TRBD1 might be the D (5 bases). In germline, CDR1 is SEHNR, CDR2 FQNEAQ (reference sequence). This CDR3 has 12 residues. Trimming removed 4 bases from V and 8 bases from J, with 11 bases in between.

The rearrangement uses TRBV28 and TRBJ2-4; TRBD1 agrees at 7 bases. Unmatched junction bases numbered 3, after V lost 8 bases and J lost 8 bases. Germline V gene lookup returns CDR1 MDHEN and CDR2 SYDVKM. This CDR3 has 11 amino acids. The DNA of the CDR3 is TGTGCCAGCGTCGACAGGGACATTCAGTACTTC. Protein sequence: CASVDRDIQYF.

The rearrangement links TRBV9 to TRBJ1-2; perhaps TRBD1 as D (5 bases). This CDR3 has 13 residues. Germline V gene data show CDR1 as SGDLS and CDR2 as YYNGEE. Trimming removed 1 base from V and 6 bases from J, with 10 bases in between. The DNA for the CDR3 is TGTGCCAGCAGCGTATCGGGACTAAATGGCTACACCTTC. Amino acids: CASSVSGLNGYTF. The variable domain in full, with the rest retrieved from reference TRBV9 and TRBJ1-2, is DSGVTQTPKHLITATGQRVTLRCSPRSGDLSVYWYQQSLDQGLQFLIQYYNGEERAKGNILERFSAQQFPDLHSELNLSSLELGDSALYFCASSVSGLNGYTFGSGTRLTVV.

The chain combines TRBV5-1 with TRBJ2-5; a weak D match, TRBD2 (6 bases). The V and J ends lost 4 bases and 5 bases respectively, with 15 bases between them. The germline V gene encodes CDR1 SGHRS and CDR2 YFSETQ. CDR3 length: 14 residues. The CDR3 loop reads CASSPGRQKETQYF. CDR3 in DNA: TGCGCCAGCAGCCCGGGGAGGCAAAAGGAGACCCAGTACTTC.

The chain recombines TRBV4-2 with TRBJ2-2; 10 bases map to TRBD2. Trimming cost V 2 bases and J 1 base; bases outside gene matches: 7. CDR3 length: 18 residues. Germline V gene sequence: CDR1 LGHNA, CDR2 YNFKEQ. CDR3 coding DNA: TGTGCCAGCAGCCAACAACACCTAGCGGGAGTGAACACCGGGGAGCTGTTTTTT. Encoded protein: CASSQQHLAGVNTGELFF.

The J gene is TRBJ2-3, the V gene TRBV20-1; the match to TRBD2 covers 9 bases. V lost 3 bases and J lost 4; bases outside the gene matches: 8. Germline V CDR1 and CDR2: DFQATT, SNEGSKA (reference sequence). The CDR3 loop spans 15 amino acids. The CDR3 sequence is CSASPRLAASDTQYF. The CDR3 bases are TGCAGTGCTAGTCCTCGACTAGCGGCCTCAGATACGCAGTATTTT.

The J gene is TRBJ1-1, the V gene TRBV28; D is possibly TRBD1 (5 bases). The ends were cut back, 10 bases at V and 1 base at J, with 13 bases in the middle. The CDR3 spans 13 residues. The V gene's germline CDR1 is MDHEN and CDR2 SYDVKM. In DNA, the CDR3 is TGTGCCACCCTAGACGGACAGAACACTGAAGCTTTCTTT. Amino acids: CATLDGQNTEAFF.

This chain joins TRBV11-3 and TRBJ2-1; 8 nucleotides line up with TRBD2. The CDR3 consists of 13 residues. V shed 5 bases and J 9 bases; nucleotides not matched to a gene: 6. The germline CDR1 and CDR2 sequences are SGHNT and YENEEA. Written as DNA, the CDR3 is TGTGCCAGCAGCACCGGGACTAGAGGTGAGCAGTTCTTC. This encodes CASSTGTRGEQFF.